The 21 T cell receptor beta chains below all came from one sample that was sequenced in a study of human T cells and chemical hapten exposure. TCRdb re-analysed the RACE reads in MiXCR, keeping a single row per CDR3 protein. The data hold under 100,000 distinct CDR3 sequences, with roughly an eighth observed a single time. The time point is: patch test 2, 6 weeks after DPC sensitization. Treatment meaning: therapeutic diphenylcyclopropenone sensitization with weekly scalp DPC. Sequences were derived from whole blood, sampled in connection with sensitization to the hapten diphenylcyclopropenone (DPC). The source of these receptors is a middle-aged woman with alopecia areata. Some clones in this sample may be carry-over from other donors' samples.

This clonotype was picked up many times. The chain links TRBV29-1 to TRBJ2-7; 7 nucleotides match TRBD1. CDR1 SQVTM and CDR2 ANQGSEA come from the germline V gene. V lost 0 bases to trimming and J lost 3 bases; unmatched junction nucleotides: 8. The CDR3 is 15 amino acids. CDR3 region: CSVEDGDSNDYEQYF. CDR3 sequence (DNA): TGCAGCGTTGAAGATGGGGACAGCAACGACTACGAGCAGTACTTC.

In its sample, this clonotype was seen many times. The rearrangement joins TRBV6-2 or TRBV6-3 to TRBJ1-2; unclear D gene. The CDR3 extends over 14 amino acids. V was trimmed by 6 bases and J by 2 bases, leaving 13 bases between them. From germline, CDR1 is MNHEY and CDR2 SVGEGT. Here the CDR3 DNA reads TGTGCCAGCAGACTGGTAGGGAAGAACTATGGCTACACCTTC. Its protein is CASRLVGKNYGYTF.

The chain employs TRBV12-2 and TRBJ1-3. TRBV12-2 is described as a pseudogene. The CDR3 consists of 14 residues. The CDR3: CASRRNITGNTIYF. The CDR3 coding sequence is TGTGCAAGTCGCCGAAATATAACTGGAAACACCATATATTTT.

This clonotype was recorded at least ten times. The rearrangement joins TRBV12-3 or TRBV12-4 to TRBJ1-2; D is uncertain. The CDR3 runs 11 residues. V was trimmed by 4 bases and J by 8 bases, leaving 8 bases between them. CDR3: CASSSVAGYTF. DNA of the CDR3: TGTGCCAGCAGTTCGGTGGCCGGCTACACCTTC.

The V call is TRBV5-5, the J call TRBJ2-5; TRBD2 matches 9 bases. Per germline, CDR1 SGHKS and CDR2 YYEKEE (reference sequence). The CDR3 is 15 amino acids. Trimming cost V 4 bases and J 5 bases; bases outside gene matches: 9. CDR3 region: CASSIIGGGAETQYF. The CDR3 coding sequence is TGTGCCAGCAGCATAATAGGCGGGGGGGCGGAGACCCAGTACTTC.

The chain couples TRBV12-3 or TRBV12-4 to TRBJ1-5; D perhaps matches TRBD1 (5 bases). This CDR3 region has 13 residues. Trimming pared 5 bases from V and 4 bases from J, leaving 9 bases between. The CDR3 region is CASSMTENQPQHF. The CDR3 region has the DNA TGTGCCAGCAGTATGACAGAGAATCAGCCCCAGCATTTT.

In the case of this clonotype: This may arise from a read error, as a much more abundant clone is one base away. The J gene is TRBJ2-3, the V gene TRBV4-3; possible D gene TRBD2, 5 bases. Germline CDR1 and CDR2: LGHNA and YSLEER. This CDR3 is built from 15 residues. The CDR3 reads CASNQEGQDTDTQYF. DNA of the CDR3: TGCGCCAGCAACCAAGAGGGTCAGGACACAGATACGCAGTATTTT.

The chain is built from TRBV3-1 and TRBJ1-6; D possibly corresponds to TRBD1 (5 bases). V lost 3 bases and J 0 bases, leaving 12 bases between the germline ends. The CDR3 is 17 amino acids. From germline, CDR1 is LGHDT and CDR2 YNNKEL (reference sequence). CDR3 DNA sequence: TGTGCCAGCAGCCAGAACCCAGGGAGCTCCTATAATTCACCCCTCCACTTT. Translation gives CASSQNPGSSYNSPLHF.

This clonotype was picked up many times. The chain carries TRBV2 and TRBJ2-3; D is possibly TRBD2 (8 bases). Trimming stripped 6 bases from V and 4 bases from J, with 17 bases between. Germline-derived CDR1 and CDR2 are SNHLY and FYNNEI. The CDR3 sequence is 15 residues long. The chain's CDR3 is CASSASGGGPDTQYF. The CDR3 bases are TGTGCCAGCAGCGCGTCGGGAGGGGGCCCAGATACGCAGTATTTT.

This clonotype has ten or more counts. The rearrangement uses TRBV7-3 and TRBJ2-5, with 10 positions matching TRBD2. This CDR3 comprises 18 residues. The trim removed 5 bases at V and 4 bases at J, leaving 16 bases unmatched. CDR1 and CDR2 (germline): SGHTA, FQGTGA. In DNA form, the CDR3 reads TGTGCCAGCAGCCCAAGACCCCTTTTAGCGGGGGGCGGAGAGACCCAGTACTTC. Translating gives CASSPRPLLAGGGETQYF.

The rearrangement joins TRBV20-1 to TRBJ2-7; D is undetermined. CDR3 length: 14 amino acids. Per germline, CDR1 DFQATT and CDR2 SNEGSKA (reference sequence). V was shortened by 1 base and J by 5 bases, with 15 bases between the two germline ends. The CDR3 region is CSARGWQESDEQYF. The CDR3 DNA reads TGCAGTGCTAGAGGCTGGCAGGAATCAGACGAGCAGTACTTC.

This clonotype was seen more than once but under ten times. The V call is TRBV6-6, the J call TRBJ1-5; possible D gene TRBD1, 5 bases. The CDR3 is 15 residues long. V lost 2 bases and J lost 8, with 16 bases in between. In germline, CDR1 is MNHNY, CDR2 SVGAGI (reference sequence). Here the CDR3 reads CASSYGQGVEKPQHF. The CDR3 DNA reads as TGTGCCAGCAGTTACGGGCAGGGAGTGGAGAAGCCCCAGCATTTT.

In the case of this clonotype: The junction and the germline gene differ at one end; a read error may be behind it. The J gene is TRBJ2-1, the V gene TRBV7-7; 13 bases agree with TRBD2. Germline V gives CDR1 SSHAT, CDR2 FNYEAQ (reference sequence). This CDR3 comprises 15 residues. CDR3 in DNA: TGTGCTAGCAGCTTAGGACTAGCGGGGGATAATGAGCAGTTCTTC. This codes for CASSLGLAGDNEQFF.

Ten or more counts support this clonotype. This chain uses TRBV15 with TRBJ2-5; D is unresolved. V was clipped by 0 bases and J by 2 bases, with 7 bases between them. From germline, CDR1 is LNHNV and CDR2 YYDKDF (reference sequence). This CDR3 spans 14 amino acids. The DNA for the CDR3 is TGTGCCACCAGCAGAGATCTGCAACAAGAGACCCAGTACTTC. This gives the protein CATSRDLQQETQYF.

In its sample, this clonotype was seen many times. V and J are TRBV5-4 and TRBJ2-3, with TRBD2 identical over 13 bases. Germline CDR1 and CDR2: SGHNT and YYREEE (reference sequence). After removal of 4 bases from V and 4 bases from J, the junction contained 3 bases not matched to a gene. The CDR3 spans 15 residues. CDR3 sequence (DNA): TGTGCCAGCAGCCGGACTAGCGGGGGTCCAGATACGCAGTATTTT. Translation gives CASSRTSGGPDTQYF.

This clonotype was seen more than once but under ten times. The V call is TRBV27, the J call TRBJ2-7; 7 bases are a match to TRBD2. V was clipped by 3 bases and J by 7 bases; unmatched bases: 12. Germline values: CDR1 MNHEY, CDR2 SMNVEV (reference sequence). There are 15 residues in the CDR3. As DNA, the CDR3 is TGTGCCAGCAGTTTCGATCGGGGGGTTTGGAGAGAGCAGTACTTC. Protein product: CASSFDRGVWREQYF.

At least ten counts were recorded for this clonotype. This chain links TRBV11-2 with TRBJ2-1; maybe TRBD1 (8 bases). Trimming left V 2 bases short and J 6 bases short, with 14 bases between. Germline CDR1 SGHAT, CDR2 FQNNGV. This CDR3 comprises 15 residues. The CDR3 DNA reads as TGTGCCAGCAGCTTATTACAGGGGGGGATCAATGAGCAGTTCTTC. Translation gives CASSLLQGGINEQFF.

This clonotype has at least ten counts. The rearrangement joins TRBV27 to TRBJ1-1, with D unresolved. Germline CDR1 is MNHEY and CDR2 is SMNVEV (reference sequence). The germline V and J ends were trimmed by 8 bases and 8 bases, with 15 bases remaining between them. The length of the CDR3 is 12 residues. The DNA of the CDR3 is TGTGCCAGCTACCGGGGTGCCTCCGAAGCTTTCTTT. It codes for CASYRGASEAFF.

This clonotype was counted many times. V and J are TRBV6-5 and TRBJ1-2; 7 bases agree with TRBD1. CDR3 length: 20 residues. CDR1 is MNHEY, CDR2 SVGAGI, per germline. Trimming removed 0 bases from V and 4 bases from J; junction bases left unmatched: 20. CDR3 bases: TGTGCCAGCAGTTACTCGATTCGGAACAGGGGTACCGGTATGGGCTATGGCTACACCTTC. Protein: CASSYSIRNRGTGMGYGYTF.

The J gene is TRBJ1-2, the V gene TRBV28; 7 nucleotides agree with TRBD1. There are 10 residues in the CDR3. Germline V gene lookup returns CDR1 MDHEN and CDR2 SYDVKM. The CDR3 DNA is TGTGCTGCGGGGGACAGCCACTACACCTTC. This gives the protein CAAGDSHYTF.

This clonotype was seen ten or more times. This chain uses TRBV12-3 or TRBV12-4 with TRBJ2-1; TRBD2 is a possible D gene (6 bases). Trimming pared 3 bases from V and 2 bases from J, leaving 11 bases between. This CDR3 is built from 15 residues. DNA of the CDR3: TGTGCCAGCAGTTTTTTCCGGGAGCCCTACAATGAGCAGTTCTTC. Its translation: CASSFFREPYNEQFF.